This T cell receptor beta chain was identified during a study of OX40 agonist ivuxolimab in advanced cancers. Study conclusions and caveats: The CD4+ and CD8+ T cells in the blood had expanded clonally by week 6 at 0.1 to 3.0 mg/kg.

Assay: immunoSEQ multiplex PCR; the TCRdb copy retains only in-frame clones and omits some. The repertoire holds 67,000 or so clones, with roughly 85% as singletons. This CDR3 has 15 residues. Looked up from germline, CDR1 is MNHEY and CDR2 is SMNVEV (reference sequence). V dropped 5 bases and J dropped 4 bases, with 18 bases sitting between them. Comments on this clone: The antigen remains undetermined.

The TCR originated in an adult with an advanced solid tumor such as melanoma, head and neck, liver or kidney cancer. The rearrangement joins TRBV27 to TRBJ2-7; no clear D gene. This specimen was CD4+ or CD8+ T cells sorted from blood, taken in a trial of the OX40 agonist ivuxolimab. This chain's CDR3 is CASSPSWRNSYEQYF. CDR3 DNA sequence: TGTGCCAGCAGTCCATCCTGGAGAAATTCTTACGAGCAGTACTTC.